The sequence of this T cell receptor beta chain was determined in a study of T cell responses to AZD1222 COVID-19 vaccine. Regarding the study as a whole: The donors showed a predominance of white British ancestry and of females, with possible underestimation of clonal diversity. Increased Spike-specific TCR breadth and depth were observed after two AZD1222 doses.

As for this clone: Its cognate antigen is unknown.

Produced via immunoSEQ multiplex PCR; TCRdb's table is partial and in-frame only. The sample has some 150,000 clones; about 91% are singletons. This CDR3 comprises 14 residues. The germline CDR1 and CDR2 sequences are KGHSH and LQKENI. Deletions cut 6 bases from V and 2 bases from J, with 13 bases between. The specimen comprised peripheral blood, sampled on day 0 of AZD1222 vaccination. V and J are TRBV18 and TRBJ1-1, with no clear D. This clonotype was obtained from an adult in good health. The CDR3 here is CASSAEEGNTEAFF. The CDR3 coding sequence is TGTGCCAGCTCCGCGGAAGAGGGAAACACTGAAGCTTTCTTT.